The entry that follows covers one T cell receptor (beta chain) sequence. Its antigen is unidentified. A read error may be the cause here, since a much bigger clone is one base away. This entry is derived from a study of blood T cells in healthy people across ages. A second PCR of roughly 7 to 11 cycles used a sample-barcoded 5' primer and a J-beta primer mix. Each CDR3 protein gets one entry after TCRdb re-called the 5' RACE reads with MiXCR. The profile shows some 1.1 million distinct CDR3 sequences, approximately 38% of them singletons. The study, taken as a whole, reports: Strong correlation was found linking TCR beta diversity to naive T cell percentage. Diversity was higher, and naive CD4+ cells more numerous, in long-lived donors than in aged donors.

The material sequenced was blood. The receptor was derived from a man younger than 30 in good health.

CDR3 protein: CAGSSEQGYGYTF. The CDR3 DNA follows: TGTGCCGGCAGTTCGGAGCAGGGCTATGGCTACACCTTC. This sequence joins TRBV27 and TRBJ1-2, with D possibly being TRBD1 (5 bases). The CDR3 has 13 amino acids. Germline assignment: CDR1 MNHEY and CDR2 SMNVEV (reference sequence).